This TCR beta chain was recovered during a study of T cells in Graves' hyperthyroidism and ophthalmopathy (dated by TCRdb to about 2019). Study-level background: A discovery cohort of roughly 100 patients, about 40 with Graves' ophthalmopathy and 55 to 60 with stable Graves' hyperthyroidism, was used to find distinguishing TCR V-J signatures. Thyroid tissue and blood T-cell repertoires from roughly 6 Graves' hyperthyroidism patients were also compared in the study. Once sampling was done, hyperthyroidism patients were given methimazole at a starting dose of 30 mg daily, whereas ophthalmopathy patients were given high-dose intravenous methylprednisolone. The paper describes TCR Vbeta CDR3 sequencing of some 130 peripheral blood samples, made up of 43 ophthalmopathy patients, 70 to 75 hyperthyroidism patients and 17 progressor patients. The 90 or so discovery patients were randomly split 7:3 into training and test sets. An independent validation cohort of about 20 hyperthyroidism patients and approximately 17 patients who later progressed to ophthalmopathy tested prospective prediction of ophthalmopathy. Study-level results and caveats: Ophthalmopathy was separated from stable hyperthyroidism by a 13 V-J signature model, with about 86% sensitivity and about 84% specificity obtained in cross-validation and 80%/75% obtained in testing. Blood samples also contained most of the expanded thyroid clonotypes (frequency above 0.001), which suggests that blood repertoires may reflect thyroid immune responses. In validation, progression to ophthalmopathy was predicted by the model with almost 71% sensitivity and just over 72% specificity, a median of about 6 months before onset. No statistical method was used to fix the sample size in advance, and group allocation was not hidden from the investigators.

A word on this clonotype: The specificity of this receptor is unknown. Base qualities are not recorded, but no much larger clone differs from it by a single base.

The TCR beta CDR3 regions were amplified from RNA transcripts. The TCR CDR3 was subjected to a first round of RT-PCR using the HTBI primer set and the Qiagen OneStep RT-PCR kit. The libraries were constructed in a second round of multiplex PCR and then size-selected and purified. Paired-end sequencing of the libraries was performed with 100 bp reads on an Illumina HiSeq2000. Regarding the original processing steps: SOAPnuke was used to process the raw data, with reads discarded if the reads contained adapters or uncalled bases, had a mean Phred below 15, or lacked an exact constant-primer or identifier match. COPE v1.2.5 was used to merge the high-quality paired reads, and each unique nucleotide sequence was defined as a clonotype. MiTCR v1.1 was used to align clonotypes to the IMGT TRBV, TRBD and TRBJ reference segments. The analysis included only V-J combinations with a frequency above 0.0001, which together covered around 99% of the repertoires. A TCS score was defined as the ratio of F50 (clonal expansion) to E x V (chaos), with BLOSUM62-based TCRdist applied between CDR3 peptides within each V-J. Welch's t-statistics and random forest reduced 500 to 650 V-J features to 10 to 15, which were used in a naive Bayes classifier (R e1071). The similarity between thyroid and blood repertoires was quantified using the Morisita-Horn index. TCRdb's own reprocessing of the public reads used fastp at Q25 and MiXCR and kept productive beta chains. Each CDR3 protein appears once, grouped with its most common genes and DNA. None of the V and J calls come from the authors' own analysis; TCRdb made them. Within this sample are around 580,000 distinct CDR3 sequences, with just over 45% of them counted one time only. Together, the top ten hold around 7.7% of the sample.

Based on the germline V gene (reference sequence), the CDR1 and CDR2 sequences are SEHNR and FQNEAQ. A distance of 17 bases separates the germline ends of V and J, which lose 7 bases and 7 bases respectively. The cysteine opens and the phenylalanine closes a CDR3 of 13 amino acids. The only DNA kept is the CDR3, 39 bases in frame from the first base. Stable Graves' hyperthyroidism was defined as the absence of progression to ophthalmopathy over 18 months of follow-up. Hyperthyroidism patients were aged 18 to 65 years and newly diagnosed, with disease duration of less than 2 months. The study excluded patients with uncontrolled infections, other autoimmune diseases, pregnancy or lactation. Diagnoses were established on the basis of clinical symptoms, serum thyroxine and TRAb, thyroid ultrasound, and orbital computed tomography. Trizol reagent was used to extract total RNA, and RNA quality was then checked on an Agilent 2100 Bioanalyzer.

The receptor chain draws on TRBV7-9 and TRBJ2-7; matching of 5 bases hints at TRBD2 as the D gene. The TCR sequence derives from a woman in her late teens or twenties with Graves' hyperthyroidism. The sample consisted of peripheral blood or thyroid tissue (not recorded which). Here is the DNA: TGTGCCAGCACCGAGGGAAGCGACAATGAGCAGTACTTC. This gives the protein CASTEGSDNEQYF. With the rest looked up from the reference TRBV7-9 and TRBJ2-7 genes rather than sequenced, the full variable domain is DTGVSQNPRHKITKRGQNVTFRCDPISEHNRLYWYRQTLGQGPEFLTYFQNEAQLEKSRLLSDRFSAERPKGSFSTLEIQRTEQGDSAMYLCASTEGSDNEQYFGPGTRLTVT.